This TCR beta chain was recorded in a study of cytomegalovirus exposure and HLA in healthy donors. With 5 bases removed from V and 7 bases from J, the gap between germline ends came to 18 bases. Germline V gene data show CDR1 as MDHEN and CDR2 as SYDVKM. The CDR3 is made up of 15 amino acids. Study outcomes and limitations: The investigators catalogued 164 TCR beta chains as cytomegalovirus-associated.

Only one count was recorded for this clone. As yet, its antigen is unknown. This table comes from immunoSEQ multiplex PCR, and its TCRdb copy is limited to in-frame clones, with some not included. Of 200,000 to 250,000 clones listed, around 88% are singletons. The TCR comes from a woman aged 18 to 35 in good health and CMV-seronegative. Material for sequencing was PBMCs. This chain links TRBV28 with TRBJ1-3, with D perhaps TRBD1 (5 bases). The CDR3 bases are TGTGCCAGCAGTCTGGGCGGGGCTCAGGCGAACACCATATATTTT. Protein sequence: CASSLGGAQANTIYF.